The clone carrying this T cell receptor beta chain was observed many times. The CDR3 has 16 residues. Trimming pared 8 bases from V and 0 bases from J, leaving 20 bases between. The data are from a study of T-cell reconstitution after alpha-beta-depleted transplantation in children. Unique molecular identifiers tagged the TCRbeta library. TCRdb re-derived calls from the PCR reads in MiXCR, one entry per CDR3 protein. Here the sample spans roughly 200,000 distinct CDR3 sequences, 14% to 15% being singletons. The input for sequencing was PBMCs from the stem cell graft donor, taken from the stem cell graft. The source of this sequence is a human donor who donated a stem cell graft to a child with acute lymphoblastic leukemia. The chain uses TRBV12-3 or TRBV12-4 and TRBJ2-7, with D maybe TRBD2 (5 bases). The CDR3 DNA is TGTGCCAGCCTCCTTGGGCGGCGGGCCTCCTCCTACGAGCAGTACTTC. The encoded protein is CASLLGRRASSYEQYF.